Sequencing of this T cell receptor (beta chain) was carried out in a study of T cell repertoires in cytomegalovirus infection (dated by TCRdb to between 2018 and 2021). With regard to the full study: Recently identified HLA-C-restricted CMV epitopes, whose presentation resists viral immunomodulation, were targeted by peptide stimulations together with well-studied HLA-B-restricted epitopes. Donor HLA type was relevant to the analysis, as public TCR beta signatures indicated carriage of CMV infection together with the matching HLA type. Overall study outcomes, separate from this receptor: Cumulative frequency of public TCR beta family members discriminated carriers of CMV infection plus the relevant HLA type in this cohort and an independent 352-donor cohort. The ex vivo response was dominated by HLA-C-restricted CMV-specific TCR beta clonotypes, which also provided the single most frequent clonotype in two of eight donors.

Sample treatment or condition, as interpreted from the label and publication: in vitro stimulation with specific CMV peptide epitopes to enrich CMV-specific T cells. Of note for this clonotype: The specificity of this receptor is unknown. No much larger clone exists at a distance of one base, and base qualities are not known.

Sequencing was carried out with an Illumina HiSeq 1500. The public reads were run again by TCRdb, first through fastp at Q25 and then through MiXCR, and only productive beta chains were kept. Identical CDR3 protein sequences are pooled into one entry, listed with their most common genes and DNA. The sample table records roughly 700,000 distinct CDR3 sequences; 33% of these occur just once. Of the sample, over 15% falls within the top ten clones. CDR1 is given as LNHDA and CDR2 as SQIVND, both from the germline V gene (reference sequence). The CDR3 sequence holds 15 residues, the cysteine and phenylalanine included. Just CDR3 DNA is preserved here, 45 bases in frame from base 1. Trimming takes 6 bases off V and 0 bases off J; junction bases not matched to a gene: 6.

The chain employs TRBV19 and TRBJ1-2, and TRBD1 aligns with 8 junction nucleotides. This clonotype was sampled from a human donor in good health (CMV status not recorded). Some clones in this sample may be carry-over from other donors' samples. The sequencing used cultured PBMCs, collected from culture after CMV antigen stimulation. The CDR3 amino acid sequence is: CASRYRTGSNYGYTF. The bases read TGTGCCAGTAGATACCGGACAGGGTCTAACTATGGCTACACCTTC.